Shown below are 10 T cell receptor beta chains from a single sample sequenced in a study of T cell changes during pregnancy in multiple sclerosis. The repertoire was sequenced with immunoSEQ multiplex PCR; TCRdb's copy has only in-frame clones and lacks some. Of fewer than 55,000 clones listed, about 91% are singletons. The source was peripheral blood, collected after pregnancy. Receptors were obtained from a female donor with multiple sclerosis, enrolled in a pregnancy study.

This chain connects TRBV5-6 to TRBJ1-3; D is uncertain. Trimming took off 3 bases at V and 1 base at J, with 11 bases between the two ends. Germline-derived CDR1 and CDR2 are SGHDT and YYEEEE. CDR3 length: 15 amino acids. CDR3 coding DNA: TGTGCCAGCAGCTCGGGGAGTGTTTCTGGAAACACCATATATTTT. Its translation is CASSSGSVSGNTIYF. The full variable domain, with the rest looked up from reference TRBV5-6 and TRBJ1-3, is DAGVTQSPTHLIKTRGQQVTLRCSPKSGHDTVSWYQQALGQGPQFIFQYYEEEERQRGNFPDRFSGHQFPNYSSELNVNALLLGDSALYLCASSSGSVSGNTIYFGEGSWLTVV.

The chain carries TRBV6-1 and TRBJ1-2, with a tentative D call TRBD1 (5 bases). Per the germline V gene, CDR1 is MNHNS and CDR2 is SASEGT. This CDR3 has 13 residues. Trimming pared 5 bases from V and 5 bases from J, leaving 12 bases between. The CDR3 nucleotides are TGTGCCAGCAGTCCCACGGGGGATTATGGCTACACCTTC. Its protein is CASSPTGDYGYTF.

This rearrangement joins TRBV10-3 to TRBJ2-6, with D possibly TRBD1 on 6 matching bases. The CDR3 has 14 amino acids. Germline CDR1 ENHRY, CDR2 SYGVKD. Trimming took 4 bases from V and 12 from J, leaving 16 bases between them. The chain's CDR3 is CAISGIQGPGVLTF. The CDR3 coding sequence is TGTGCCATCAGTGGGATACAGGGCCCAGGCGTCCTGACTTTC.

The chain recombines TRBV19 with TRBJ2-2; 12 bases align to TRBD2. The CDR3 has 16 amino acids. V dropped 5 bases and J dropped 4; count of bases not matched to a gene: 5. CDR1 and CDR2 (germline): LNHDA, SQIVND (reference sequence). CDR3: CASSGLAGLPTGELFF. The CDR3 bases are TGTGCCAGTAGTGGACTAGCGGGGCTACCCACCGGGGAGCTGTTTTTT. Looking up the rest from reference TRBV19 and TRBJ2-2 gives the full variable domain: DGGITQSPKYLFRKEGQNVTLSCEQNLNHDAMYWYRQDPGQGLRLIYYSQIVNDFQKGDIAEGYSVSREKKESFPLTVTSAQKNPTAFYLCASSGLAGLPTGELFFGEGSRLTVL.

J is TRBJ2-2 and V is TRBV7-3, with 7 bases aligning to TRBD2. The CDR3 runs to 13 residues. Losses at the gene ends were 4 bases for V and 6 bases for J; bases not matched to a gene: 2. The germline gives CDR1 SGHTA, CDR2 FQGTGA. In nucleotides, the CDR3 is TGTGCCAGCAGCTCACTAGCGCCCGGGGAGCTGTTTTTT. This sequence encodes CASSSLAPGELFF.

The genes are TRBV9 and TRBJ2-3; tentatively, D is TRBD2 (6 bases). This CDR3 contains 12 residues. Trimming shortened V by 4 bases and J by 8 bases, and 11 bases separated the two germline ends. CDR1 and CDR2 (germline): SGDLS, YYNGEE. The CDR3 region has the DNA TGTGCCAGCAGCTCCGGGAGTACTACGCAGTATTTT. Encoded protein: CASSSGSTTQYF. Looking up the rest from reference TRBV9 and TRBJ2-3 gives the full variable domain: DSGVTQTPKHLITATGQRVTLRCSPRSGDLSVYWYQQSLDQGLQFLIQYYNGEERAKGNILERFSAQQFPDLHSELNLSSLELGDSALYFCASSSGSTTQYFGPGTRLTVL.

On this clone itself: Additional DNA sequences in this sample encode the identical CDR3. This rearrangement joins TRBV6-4 to TRBJ2-3; 10 bases fit TRBD2. V dropped 2 bases and J dropped 6; count of bases not matched to a gene: 2. The germline gives CDR1 MRHNA, CDR2 SNTAGT. The length of the CDR3 is 14 residues. The CDR3 is CASSDSGGADTQYF. CDR3 sequence (DNA): TGTGCCAGCAGTGACAGCGGGGGGGCGGATACGCAGTATTTT.

The chain is built from TRBV7-3 and TRBJ2-2; D is undetermined. Trimming took off 2 bases at V and 1 base at J, with 14 bases between the two ends. From germline, CDR1 is SGHTA and CDR2 FQGTGA. The CDR3 is made up of 17 amino acids. The CDR3 here is CASSLSQGAQNTGELFF. In nucleotides, the CDR3 is TGTGCCAGCAGCTTATCTCAAGGAGCCCAGAACACCGGGGAGCTGTTTTTT.

The sample holds one count of this clone. V is TRBV19 and J is TRBJ1-6; D remains ambiguous. The CDR3 has 15 residues. Germline lookup yields CDR1 LNHDA and CDR2 SQIVND (reference sequence). Trimming shortened V by 3 bases and J by 10 bases, and 16 bases separated the two germline ends. CDR3 DNA sequence: TGTGCCAGTAGTATGGCGGCGGGAATTAGCTCACCCCTCCACTTT. This codes for CASSMAAGISSPLHF.

J is TRBJ1-2 and V is TRBV4-3; 8 bases agree with TRBD1. The CDR3 is made up of 15 amino acids. Unmatched junction bases numbered 5, after V lost 1 base and J lost 4 bases. CDR1 and CDR2 (germline): LGHNA, YSLEER. CDR3 sequence (DNA): TGCGCCAGCAGCCAAGCAGGGGGCCAAATCTATGGCTACACCTTC. It specifies CASSQAGGQIYGYTF.